The 25 T cell receptor beta chains in this list originate from one sample, sequenced in a study of T cell changes during pregnancy in multiple sclerosis. The data were produced by immunoSEQ multiplex PCR, yet TCRdb's version contains in-frame clones alone and is incomplete. The top ten clones hold 2.5% to 3% of a sample with about 80,000 clones, about 91% of them seen once. Sample: peripheral blood, taken before pregnancy. The receptors originated from a female donor with multiple sclerosis, enrolled in a pregnancy study.

The chain carries TRBV5-1 and TRBJ1-4; TRBD1 matches at 7 bases. The ends lost 4 bases at V and 5 bases at J; junction bases unmatched: 8. The CDR3 spans 15 residues. Germline CDR1 and CDR2: SGHRS and YFSETQ. The CDR3 here is CASSPRDSQNEKLFF. The CDR3 DNA sequence: TGCGCCAGCAGCCCGCGGGACAGCCAGAATGAAAAACTGTTTTTT.

The gene calls are TRBV7-9 and TRBJ1-1; a weak D match, TRBD1 (6 bases). Trimming took 5 bases from V and 0 from J, leaving 10 bases between them. Germline V CDR1 and CDR2: SEHNR, FQNEAQ (reference sequence). CDR3 length: 14 amino acids. The CDR3 here is CASSLDSVNTEAFF. CDR3 DNA: TGTGCCAGCAGCCTGGACAGTGTGAACACTGAAGCTTTCTTT.

The chain links TRBV11-2 to TRBJ2-1; the match to TRBD2 covers 9 bases. V was clipped by 3 bases and J by 4 bases; unmatched bases: 1. The CDR3 runs to 14 residues. Germline V gives CDR1 SGHAT, CDR2 FQNNGV. The CDR3 DNA is TGTGCCAGCAGCTTTAGCGGGAGTTACAATGAGCAGTTCTTC. Amino acid sequence: CASSFSGSYNEQFF. Supplemented by reference TRBV11-2 and TRBJ2-1, the full variable domain reads EAGVAQSPRYKIIEKRQSVAFWCNPISGHATLYWYQQILGQGPKLLIQFQNNGVVDDSQLPKDRFSAERLKGVDSTLKIQPAKLEDSAVYLCASSFSGSYNEQFFGPGTRLTVL.

This chain connects TRBV12-5 to TRBJ2-2; 12 bases fit TRBD2. V shed 5 bases, J shed 3 bases, and the junction held 10 bases outside the gene matches. The V gene's germline CDR1 is LGHNT and CDR2 FRNRAP. The CDR3 consists of 18 residues. The CDR3: CASGPGRSSGRDTGELFF. In nucleotides, the CDR3 is TGTGCTAGTGGTCCGGGAAGGTCTAGCGGGAGGGACACCGGGGAGCTGTTTTTT.

J is TRBJ2-3 and V is TRBV15; D might be TRBD1 (6 bases). There are 15 residues in the CDR3. From germline, CDR1 is LNHNV and CDR2 YYDKDF (reference sequence). V lost 4 bases and J lost 2, with 13 bases in between. The CDR3 spells CATSTSQGNTDTQYF. In nucleotides, the CDR3 is TGTGCCACCAGCACAAGCCAGGGGAACACAGATACGCAGTATTTT.

CDR3 sequence reads: CASSPRQGWSNQPQHF. CDR3 sequence (DNA): TGTGCCAGCAGCCCTCGACAGGGTTGGAGCAATCAGCCCCAGCATTTT. This chain links TRBV4-2 with TRBJ1-5; 7 bases match TRBD1. The CDR3 sequence is 16 residues long. V trimming: 4 bases; J trimming: 1 base; junction bases outside the gene matches: 7. Germline assignment: CDR1 LGHNA and CDR2 YNFKEQ.

The rearrangement joins TRBV28 to TRBJ2-7, with 7 bases aligning to TRBD2. Trimming removed 3 bases from V and 9 bases from J; junction bases left unmatched: 11. This CDR3 contains 14 residues. CDR1 is MDHEN and CDR2 is SYDVKM in the germline V gene. CDR3 residues: CASSLPGGSGVQYF. The CDR3 nucleotides are TGTGCCAGCAGTTTGCCCGGGGGGTCGGGCGTGCAGTACTTC. The full variable domain, completed using reference TRBV28 and TRBJ2-7, is DVKVTQSSRYLVKRTGEKVFLECVQDMDHENMFWYRQDPGLGLRLIYFSYDVKMKEKGDIPEGYSVSREKKERFSLILESASTNQTSMYLCASSLPGGSGVQYFGPGTRLTVT.

The chain uses TRBV4-2 and TRBJ2-1; 12 positions agree with TRBD2. After removal of 1 base from V and 5 bases from J, the junction contained 6 bases not matched to a gene. Germline CDR1 reads LGHNA; CDR2 reads YNFKEQ. This CDR3 region has 17 residues. CDR3 sequence reads: CASSQVGLAGGDNEQFF. CDR3 DNA: TGTGCCAGCAGCCAAGTCGGTCTAGCGGGAGGGGACAATGAGCAGTTCTTC.

This clone was picked up one time. This chain links TRBV15 with TRBJ2-5, with TRBD2 matching 13 bases. V lost 9 bases to trimming and J lost 2 bases; unmatched junction nucleotides: 9. The CDR3 contains 16 residues. The germline gives CDR1 LNHNV, CDR2 YYDKDF (reference sequence). CDR3 bases: TGTGCCACGAAATCCGGGACTAGCGGGGATCAAGAGACCCAGTACTTC. It specifies CATKSGTSGDQETQYF.

V is TRBV5-4 and J is TRBJ2-6, with D unresolved. V lost 6 bases to trimming and J lost 2 bases, with 12 bases between them. Germline-derived CDR1 and CDR2 are SGHNT and YYREEE (reference sequence). The CDR3 sequence is 15 residues long. CDR3 bases: TGTGCCAGCAACTTCGGGTCCCCTGGGGCCAACGTCCTGACTTTC. Residues: CASNFGSPGANVLTF.

The chain uses TRBV9 and TRBJ2-2; 9 bases line up with TRBD1. This CDR3 region has 16 residues. Germline V CDR1 and CDR2: SGDLS, YYNGEE. V trimming: 3 bases; J trimming: 4 bases; junction bases outside the gene matches: 7. This CDR3 reads CASSAIQGAGTGELFF. The DNA for the CDR3 is TGTGCCAGCAGCGCGATACAGGGGGCGGGCACCGGGGAGCTGTTTTTT.

The V call is TRBV5-1, the J call TRBJ2-7; 7 bases agree with TRBD2. The J segment lost 2 bases and the V segment lost 4 bases, leaving 6 bases of the junction unmatched. The germline V gene has CDR1 SGHRS and CDR2 YFSETQ. The CDR3 is 14 residues long. CDR3 sequence reads: CASSKRTRPYEQYF. As DNA, the CDR3 is TGCGCCAGCAGCAAACGGACTAGACCCTACGAGCAGTACTTC.

The chain uses TRBV9 and TRBJ2-7; D is unclear. Germline CDR1 reads SGDLS; CDR2 reads YYNGEE. CDR3 length: 14 residues. Trimming left V 0 bases short and J 7 bases short, with 14 bases between. The CDR3 reads CASSVDYRNWEQYF. The DNA of the CDR3 is TGTGCCAGCAGCGTAGATTACCGAAACTGGGAGCAGTACTTC.

The chain combines TRBV6-4 with TRBJ1-5; D is ambiguous. This CDR3 comprises 13 residues. Trimming removed 3 bases from V and 7 bases from J, with 10 bases in between. The germline CDR1 and CDR2 sequences are MRHNA and SNTAGT. In nucleotides, the CDR3 is TGTGCCAGCAGTGAAGGAGCAGACCAGCCCCAGCATTTT. Its protein product is CASSEGADQPQHF.

V is TRBV28 and J is TRBJ1-1, with 7 positions matching TRBD1. V lost 7 bases and J lost 7; bases outside the gene matches: 9. CDR1 is MDHEN and CDR2 is SYDVKM in the germline V gene. The CDR3 runs 13 residues. The CDR3 DNA reads TGTGCCAGCACGACAGGGAAGGGATTTGAAGCTTTCTTT. This encodes CASTTGKGFEAFF.

The chain joins TRBV30 to TRBJ2-7, with 8 bases lining up with TRBD2. This CDR3 has 14 amino acids. Germline values: CDR1 GTSNPN, CDR2 SVGIG (reference sequence). The junction had 8 bases not matched to a gene; V was cut back by 2 bases and J by 5 bases. The CDR3 spells CAWSTGLASHEQYF. The CDR3 DNA reads as TGTGCCTGGAGTACCGGACTAGCTTCTCACGAGCAGTACTTC.

The CDR3 coding sequence is TGTGCCAGCAGCCGTGAATTGGGCCTATCGGAGACCCAGTACTTC. Translating gives CASSRELGLSETQYF. V gene TRBV7-6 combines with J gene TRBJ2-5; the D is unclear. This CDR3 is built from 15 residues. Germline values: CDR1 SGHVS, CDR2 FNYEAQ. The V end lost 5 bases, the J end lost 5 bases, and 18 bases lay between the germline ends.

The rearrangement joins TRBV7-9 to TRBJ2-7; 8 bases align to TRBD1. Germline CDR1 reads SEHNR; CDR2 reads FQNEAQ (reference sequence). After removal of 8 bases from V and 4 bases from J, the junction contained 13 bases not matched to a gene. The CDR3 is 15 residues long. The CDR3 DNA reads TGTGCCAGCCAAAAAACAGGGGGAACCATGTACGAGCAGTACTTC. Amino acids: CASQKTGGTMYEQYF.

The V gene is TRBV7-8, the J gene TRBJ2-5; perhaps TRBD1 as D (6 bases). V gave up 1 base and J gave up 4 bases, with 10 bases separating them. The germline CDR1 and CDR2 sequences are SGHVS and FQNEAQ. The CDR3 runs to 14 residues. The CDR3 DNA sequence: TGTGCCAGCAGCTTAGGGGGACAACGAGAGACCCAGTACTTC. Its protein is CASSLGGQRETQYF.

The genes are TRBV19 and TRBJ2-7; 7 bases are a match to TRBD2. CDR1 is LNHDA and CDR2 is SQIVND in the germline V gene (reference sequence). J gave up 5 bases and V 8 bases, and 18 bases lay outside the gene matches. The CDR3 is 16 residues long. The CDR3, as DNA: TGTGCCAGTTCCCTTGAGGGCGGACTAGTATCCGACGAGCAGTACTTC. Its protein product is CASSLEGGLVSDEQYF.

The rearrangement links TRBV30 to TRBJ2-7, with 7 bases fitting TRBD1. The germline V gene encodes CDR1 GTSNPN and CDR2 SVGIG (reference sequence). The CDR3 is 13 amino acids. The ends lost 3 bases at V and 4 bases at J; junction bases unmatched: 6. CDR3 DNA: TGTGCCTGGAGGCCAACAGGGGTTTACGAGCAGTACTTC. This translates into CAWRPTGVYEQYF. The entire variable domain, with the rest obtained from reference TRBV30 and TRBJ2-7, is as follows: SQTIHQWPATLVQPVGSPLSLECTVEGTSNPNLYWYRQAAGRGLQLLFYSVGIGQISSEVPQNLSASRPQDRQFILSSKKLLLSDSGFYLCAWRPTGVYEQYFGPGTRLTVT.

The sample holds one count of this clone. The chain uses TRBV7-8 and TRBJ2-7; 8 bases are a match to TRBD1. J was trimmed by 2 bases and V by 1 base; bases with no gene match: 1. CDR1 and CDR2 (germline): SGHVS, FQNEAQ. The CDR3 covers 14 residues. CDR3 in DNA: TGTGCCAGCAGCTTAGGGACAGGGACCTACGAGCAGTACTTC. Amino acid sequence: CASSLGTGTYEQYF.

This chain uses TRBV4-2 with TRBJ2-1; possible D gene TRBD2, 6 bases. This CDR3 contains 14 residues. Trimming pared 5 bases from V and 1 base from J, leaving 9 bases between. Germline V gene lookup returns CDR1 LGHNA and CDR2 YNFKEQ. The CDR3 reads CASSSSESYNEQFF. CDR3 coding DNA: TGTGCCAGCAGCTCTAGCGAGTCCTACAATGAGCAGTTCTTC.

The V call is TRBV19, the J call TRBJ1-2, with D unresolved. This CDR3 comprises 15 residues. Germline-derived CDR1 and CDR2 are LNHDA and SQIVND (reference sequence). The V end was cut by 6 bases, the J end by 4 bases, with 18 bases between. This CDR3 reads CASSVTPKVVYGYTF. The DNA for the CDR3 is TGTGCCAGTAGCGTGACACCTAAGGTAGTCTATGGCTACACCTTC.

J is TRBJ2-7 and V is TRBV6-5; TRBD1 aligns across 10 bases. The CDR3 sequence is 14 residues long. The V gene's germline CDR1 is MNHEY and CDR2 SVGAGI. Trimming took 6 bases from V and 4 from J; bases not matched to a gene: 6. The CDR3 is CASSRDRGRYEQYF. DNA of the CDR3: TGTGCCAGCAGCCGCGACAGGGGGCGATACGAGCAGTACTTC.